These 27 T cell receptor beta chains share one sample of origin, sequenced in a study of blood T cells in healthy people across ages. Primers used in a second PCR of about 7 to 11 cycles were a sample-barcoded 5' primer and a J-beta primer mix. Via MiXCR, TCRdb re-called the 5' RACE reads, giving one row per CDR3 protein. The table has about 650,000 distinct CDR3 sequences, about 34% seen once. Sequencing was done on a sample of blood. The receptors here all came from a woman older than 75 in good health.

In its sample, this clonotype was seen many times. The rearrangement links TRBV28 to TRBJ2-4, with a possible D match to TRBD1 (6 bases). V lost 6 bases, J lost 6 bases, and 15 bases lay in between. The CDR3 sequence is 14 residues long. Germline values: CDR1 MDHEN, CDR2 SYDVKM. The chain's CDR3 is CASSPRGVGNIQYF. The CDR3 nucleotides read TGTGCCAGCAGCCCCAGGGGCGTCGGAAACATTCAGTACTTC.

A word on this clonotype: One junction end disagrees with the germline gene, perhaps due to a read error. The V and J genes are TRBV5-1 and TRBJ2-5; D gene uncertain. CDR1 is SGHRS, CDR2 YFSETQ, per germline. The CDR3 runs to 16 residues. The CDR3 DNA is TGCGCCAGCAGCCCGGCAGGCGCTATTAATGAAGAGGCCCAGTACTTC. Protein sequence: CASSPAGAINEEAQYF.

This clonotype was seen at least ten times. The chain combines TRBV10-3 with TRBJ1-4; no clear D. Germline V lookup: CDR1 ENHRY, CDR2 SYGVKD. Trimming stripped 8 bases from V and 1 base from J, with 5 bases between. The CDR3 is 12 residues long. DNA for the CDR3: TGTGCCATCGGGGAAACTAATGAAAAACTGTTTTTT. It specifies CAIGETNEKLFF.

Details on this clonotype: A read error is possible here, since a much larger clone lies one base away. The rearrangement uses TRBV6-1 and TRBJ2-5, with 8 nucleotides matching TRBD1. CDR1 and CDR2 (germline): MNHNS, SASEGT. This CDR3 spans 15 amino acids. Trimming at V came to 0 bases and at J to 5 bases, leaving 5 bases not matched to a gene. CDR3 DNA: TGTGCCAGCAGTGAAGCAAGGACAGGGATGGAGACCCAGTACTTC. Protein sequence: CASSEARTGMETQYF.

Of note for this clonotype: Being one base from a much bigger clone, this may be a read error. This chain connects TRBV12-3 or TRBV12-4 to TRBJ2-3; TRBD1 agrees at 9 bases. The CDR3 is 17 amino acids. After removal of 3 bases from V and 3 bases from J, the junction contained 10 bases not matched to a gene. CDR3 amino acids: CASSLAPGQGETDTQYF. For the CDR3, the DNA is TGTGCCAGCAGTTTGGCTCCGGGACAGGGTGAAACAGATACGCAGTATTTT.

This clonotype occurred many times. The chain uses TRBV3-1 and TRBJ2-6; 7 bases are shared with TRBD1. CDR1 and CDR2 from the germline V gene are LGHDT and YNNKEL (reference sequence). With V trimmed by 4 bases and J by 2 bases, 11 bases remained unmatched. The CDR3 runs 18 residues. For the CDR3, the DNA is TGTGCCAGCAGCCTGGGACCGACAGGGCTGACTGGGGCCAACGTCCTGACTTTC. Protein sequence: CASSLGPTGLTGANVLTF.

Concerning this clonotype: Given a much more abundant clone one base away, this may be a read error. The CDR3: CGARDPGQAEAFF. The CDR3 DNA sequence: TGCGGTGCTCGAGATCCGGGACAGGCTGAAGCTTTCTTT. The chain employs TRBV20-1 and TRBJ1-1; 8 bases match TRBD1. The CDR3 has 13 amino acids. Per the germline V gene, CDR1 is DFQATT and CDR2 is SNEGSKA (reference sequence).

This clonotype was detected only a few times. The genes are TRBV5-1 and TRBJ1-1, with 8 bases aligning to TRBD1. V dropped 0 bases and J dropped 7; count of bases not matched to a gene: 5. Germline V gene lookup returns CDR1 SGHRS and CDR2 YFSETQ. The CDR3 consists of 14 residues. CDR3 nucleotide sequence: TGCGCCAGCAGCTTGGGGACAGGGATTGTTGAAGCTTTCTTT. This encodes CASSLGTGIVEAFF.

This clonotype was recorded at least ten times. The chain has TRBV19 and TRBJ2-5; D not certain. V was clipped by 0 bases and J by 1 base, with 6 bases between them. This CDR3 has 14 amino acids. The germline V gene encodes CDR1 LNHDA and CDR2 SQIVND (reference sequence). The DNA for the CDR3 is TGTGCCAGTAGTATAGATTCCGTCCAAGAGACCCAGTACTTC. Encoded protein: CASSIDSVQETQYF.

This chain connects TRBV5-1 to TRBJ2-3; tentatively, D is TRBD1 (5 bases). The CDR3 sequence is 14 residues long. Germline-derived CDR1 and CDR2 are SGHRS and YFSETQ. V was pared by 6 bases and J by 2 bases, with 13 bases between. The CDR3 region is CASIEGAATDTQYF. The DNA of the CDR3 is TGCGCCAGCATAGAAGGGGCGGCCACAGATACGCAGTATTTT.

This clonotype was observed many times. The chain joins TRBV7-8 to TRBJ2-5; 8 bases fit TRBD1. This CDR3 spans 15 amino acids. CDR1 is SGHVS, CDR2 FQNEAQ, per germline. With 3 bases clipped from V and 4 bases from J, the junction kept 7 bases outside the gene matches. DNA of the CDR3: TGTGCCAGCAGCTTGACCCGGACAGGGAGAGAGACCCAGTACTTC. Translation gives CASSLTRTGRETQYF.

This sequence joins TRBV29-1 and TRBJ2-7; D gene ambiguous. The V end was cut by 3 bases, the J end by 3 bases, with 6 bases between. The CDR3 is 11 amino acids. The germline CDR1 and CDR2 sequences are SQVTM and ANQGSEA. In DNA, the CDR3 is TGCAGCGTTGATGCCGGCTACGAGCAGTACTTC. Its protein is CSVDAGYEQYF.

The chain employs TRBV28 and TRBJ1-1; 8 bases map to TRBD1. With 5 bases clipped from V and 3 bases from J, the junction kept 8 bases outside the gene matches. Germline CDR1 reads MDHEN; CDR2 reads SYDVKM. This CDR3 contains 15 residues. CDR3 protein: CASSPAQGAYTEAFF. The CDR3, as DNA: TGTGCCAGCAGTCCAGCCCAGGGGGCATACACTGAAGCTTTCTTT.

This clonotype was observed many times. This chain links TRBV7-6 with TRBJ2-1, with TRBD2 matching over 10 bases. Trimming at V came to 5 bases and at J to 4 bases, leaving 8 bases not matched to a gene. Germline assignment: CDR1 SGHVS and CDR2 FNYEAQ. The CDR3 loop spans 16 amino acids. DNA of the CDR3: TGTGCCAGCAGCCGAAGCGGGGGGGCTAGTTACAATGAGCAGTTCTTC. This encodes CASSRSGGASYNEQFF.

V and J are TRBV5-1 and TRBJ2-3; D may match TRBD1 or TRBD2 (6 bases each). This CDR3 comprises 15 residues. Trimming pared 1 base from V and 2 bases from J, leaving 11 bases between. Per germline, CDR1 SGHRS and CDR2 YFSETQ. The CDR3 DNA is TGCGCCAGCAGCTTGAGGGGGGATAACACAGATACGCAGTATTTT. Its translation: CASSLRGDNTDTQYF.

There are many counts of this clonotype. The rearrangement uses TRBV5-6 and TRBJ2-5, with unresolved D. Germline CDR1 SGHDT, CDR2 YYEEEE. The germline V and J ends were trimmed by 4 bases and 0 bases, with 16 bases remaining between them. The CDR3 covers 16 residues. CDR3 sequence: CASSPRGRHYQETQYF. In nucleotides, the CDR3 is TGTGCCAGCAGCCCCCGCGGCAGACACTACCAAGAGACCCAGTACTTC.

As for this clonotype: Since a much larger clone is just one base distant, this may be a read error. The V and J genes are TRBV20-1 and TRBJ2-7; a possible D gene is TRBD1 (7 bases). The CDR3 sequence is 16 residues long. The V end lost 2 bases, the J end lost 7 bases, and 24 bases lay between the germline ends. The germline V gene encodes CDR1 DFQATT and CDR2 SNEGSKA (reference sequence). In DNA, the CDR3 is TGCAGTGCTAGAAATCTAGAGGAGGGGGCGCATGATGAGCAGTACTTC. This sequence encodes CSARNLEEGAHDEQYF.

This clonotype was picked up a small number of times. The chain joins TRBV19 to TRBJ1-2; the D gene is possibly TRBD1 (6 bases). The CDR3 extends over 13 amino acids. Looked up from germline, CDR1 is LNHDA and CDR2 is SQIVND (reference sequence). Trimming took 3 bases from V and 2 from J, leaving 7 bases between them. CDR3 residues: CASSITGNYGYTF. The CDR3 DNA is TGTGCCAGTAGTATCACAGGGAACTATGGCTACACCTTC.

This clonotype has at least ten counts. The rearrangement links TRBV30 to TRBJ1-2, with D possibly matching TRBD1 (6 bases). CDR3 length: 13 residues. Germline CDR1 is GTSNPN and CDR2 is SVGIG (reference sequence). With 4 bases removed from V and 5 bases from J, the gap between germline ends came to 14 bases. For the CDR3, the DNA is TGTGCCTGGATAACGGGAGGGGGGTATGGCTACACCTTC. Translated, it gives CAWITGGGYGYTF. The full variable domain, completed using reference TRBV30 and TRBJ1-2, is SQTIHQWPATLVQPVGSPLSLECTVEGTSNPNLYWYRQAAGRGLQLLFYSVGIGQISSEVPQNLSASRPQDRQFILSSKKLLLSDSGFYLCAWITGGGYGYTFGSGTRLTVV.

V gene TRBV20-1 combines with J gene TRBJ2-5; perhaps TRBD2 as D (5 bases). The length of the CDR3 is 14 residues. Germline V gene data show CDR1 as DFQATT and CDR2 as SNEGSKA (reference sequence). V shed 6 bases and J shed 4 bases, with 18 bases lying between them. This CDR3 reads CSAGPFGVGETQYF. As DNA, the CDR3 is TGCAGTGCCGGCCCTTTCGGGGTTGGAGAGACCCAGTACTTC.

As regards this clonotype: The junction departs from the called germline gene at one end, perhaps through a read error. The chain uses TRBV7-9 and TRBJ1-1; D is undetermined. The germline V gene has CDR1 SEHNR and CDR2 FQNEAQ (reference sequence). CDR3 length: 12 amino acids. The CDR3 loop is CARSLRETEAFF. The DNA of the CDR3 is TGTGCCCGCAGCTTACGGGAGACTGAAGCTTTCTTT.

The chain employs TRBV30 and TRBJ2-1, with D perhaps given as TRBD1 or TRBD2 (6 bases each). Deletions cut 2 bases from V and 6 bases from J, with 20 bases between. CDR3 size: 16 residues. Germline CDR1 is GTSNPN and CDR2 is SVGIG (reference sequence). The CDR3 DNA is TGTGCCTGGAGTAGAAGTGAGTTGGGGGGCTTCAATGAGCAGTTCTTC. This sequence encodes CAWSRSELGGFNEQFF.

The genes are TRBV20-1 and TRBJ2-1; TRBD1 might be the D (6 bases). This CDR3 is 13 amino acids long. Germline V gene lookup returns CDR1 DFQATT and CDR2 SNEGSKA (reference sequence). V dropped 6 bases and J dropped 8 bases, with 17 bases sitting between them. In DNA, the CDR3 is TGCAGTGCCAAACTCAGGGGTTCGGATGAGCAGTTCTTC. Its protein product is CSAKLRGSDEQFF.

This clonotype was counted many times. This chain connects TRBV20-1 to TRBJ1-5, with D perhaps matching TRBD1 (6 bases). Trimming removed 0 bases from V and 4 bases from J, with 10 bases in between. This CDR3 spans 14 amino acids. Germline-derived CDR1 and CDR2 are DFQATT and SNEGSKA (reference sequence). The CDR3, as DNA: TGCAGTGCTAGAGATTGGCAGGGGAATCAGCCCCAGCATTTT. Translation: CSARDWQGNQPQHF.

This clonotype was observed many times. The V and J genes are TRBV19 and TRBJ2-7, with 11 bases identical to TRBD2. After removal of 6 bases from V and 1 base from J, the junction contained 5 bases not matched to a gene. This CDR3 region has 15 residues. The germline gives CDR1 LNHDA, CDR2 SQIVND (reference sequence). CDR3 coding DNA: TGTGCCAGTAGCTCGACTAGCGGGGCATCCTACGAGCAGTACTTC. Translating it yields CASSSTSGASYEQYF.

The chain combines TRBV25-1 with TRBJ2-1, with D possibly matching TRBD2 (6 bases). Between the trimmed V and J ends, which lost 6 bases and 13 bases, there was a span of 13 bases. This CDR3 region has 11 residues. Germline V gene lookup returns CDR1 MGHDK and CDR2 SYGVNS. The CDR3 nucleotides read TGTGCCAGCAGCCCAGGACTACCACAGTTCTTC. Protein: CASSPGLPQFF. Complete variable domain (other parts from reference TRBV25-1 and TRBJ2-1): EADIYQTPRYLVIGTGKKITLECSQTMGHDKMYWYQQDPGMELHLIHYSYGVNSTEKGDLSSESTVSRIRTEHFPLTLESARPSHTSQYLCASSPGLPQFFGPGTRLTVL.

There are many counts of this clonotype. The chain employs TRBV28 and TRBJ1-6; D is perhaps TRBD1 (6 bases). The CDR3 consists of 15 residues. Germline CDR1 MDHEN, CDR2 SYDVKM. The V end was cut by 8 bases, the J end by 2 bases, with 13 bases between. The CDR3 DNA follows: TGTGCCAGCGGGGGGGCTGTACCCTATAATTCACCCCTCCACTTT. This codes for CASGGAVPYNSPLHF. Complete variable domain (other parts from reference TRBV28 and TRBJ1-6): DVKVTQSSRYLVKRTGEKVFLECVQDMDHENMFWYRQDPGLGLRLIYFSYDVKMKEKGDIPEGYSVSREKKERFSLILESASTNQTSMYLCASGGAVPYNSPLHFGNGTRLTVT.